This T cell receptor (beta chain) is from a study of patients and donors after allogeneic stem cell transplantation. TCRdb analysed the RT-PCR reads with MiXCR anew, one entry per CDR3 protein. This sample has a few hundred thousand distinct CDR3 sequences; 35% to 45% occur once, and the top ten carry approximately 10%. The clonotype was recovered from a human donor who was either an allogeneic HSCT recipient or a stem cell or donor lymphocyte infusion donor (not recorded which). It is not recorded whose cells these are; they may come from a transplant donor. The sample was blood, either unsorted or a sorted T cell fraction (not recorded which).

The DNA of the CDR3 is TGTGCCACCAGCAGCCGGGGGGGCGTTCATACGCAGTATTTT. Translation gives CATSSRGGVHTQYF. The chain carries TRBV15 and TRBJ2-3; 8 bases are a match to TRBD2. The CDR3 consists of 14 residues. Germline lookup yields CDR1 LNHNV and CDR2 YYDKDF (reference sequence). The ends lost 3 bases at V and 7 bases at J; junction bases unmatched: 6.